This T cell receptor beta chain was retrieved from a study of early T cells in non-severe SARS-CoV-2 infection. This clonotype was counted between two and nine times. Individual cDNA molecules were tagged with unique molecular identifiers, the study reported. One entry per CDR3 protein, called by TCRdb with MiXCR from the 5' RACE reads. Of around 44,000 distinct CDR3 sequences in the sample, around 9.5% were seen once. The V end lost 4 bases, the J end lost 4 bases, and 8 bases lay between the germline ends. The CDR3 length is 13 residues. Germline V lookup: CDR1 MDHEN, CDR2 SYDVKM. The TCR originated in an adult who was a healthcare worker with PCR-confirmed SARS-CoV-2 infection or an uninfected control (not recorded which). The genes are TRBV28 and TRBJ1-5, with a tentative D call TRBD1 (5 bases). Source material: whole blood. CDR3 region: CASSWDENQPQHF. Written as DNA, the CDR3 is TGTGCCAGCAGTTGGGACGAGAATCAGCCCCAGCATTTT.